This passage covers 25 T cell receptor beta chains from one sample sequenced in a study of memory CD8 T cells in hepatitis C reinfection. Clones were sequenced by immunoSEQ multiplex PCR, and TCRdb holds only the in-frame ones, with some missing. The profile shows 45,000 to 50,000 clones, 89% of them singletons. As to time point: late/post reinfection, 12 to 24 weeks after detection. The sorted cells went straight to TCR sequencing with no prior in vitro expansion. Sequences were obtained from naive CD8+ T cells sorted from blood. These receptors came from a man aged 18 to 30 with hepatitis C virus infection.

The table lists this clone with a few counts. This chain links TRBV13 with TRBJ1-5; D uncertain. The ends were cut back, 0 bases at V and 7 bases at J, with 7 bases in the middle. Germline loops: CDR1 PRHDT, CDR2 FYEKMQ (reference sequence). There are 13 residues in the CDR3. This CDR3 is CASSLGAGQPQHF. CDR3 DNA: TGTGCCAGCAGCTTAGGGGCGGGGCAGCCCCAGCATTTT.

This clone came up once. The chain combines TRBV19 with TRBJ1-5; TRBD1 agrees at 7 bases. Germline CDR1 is LNHDA and CDR2 is SQIVND (reference sequence). V shed 3 bases and J 7 bases; nucleotides not matched to a gene: 9. CDR3 length equals 15 residues. The CDR3 loop is CASSITGAEHQPQHF. In DNA, the CDR3 is TGTGCCAGTAGTATTACAGGGGCCGAACACCAGCCCCAGCATTTT.

CDR3 nucleotide sequence: TGCGCCAGCAGCCAAGGTGCGGGAGAGGTTGGGCAGTTCTTC. Protein product: CASSQGAGEVGQFF. V usage is TRBV4-1 and J usage is TRBJ2-1, with 7 bases identical to TRBD2. CDR3 length equals 14 residues. Germline V gene lookup returns CDR1 MGHRA and CDR2 YSYEKL. Trimming at V came to 1 base and at J to 12 bases, leaving 9 bases not matched to a gene.

J is TRBJ1-4 and V is TRBV4-1, with TRBD1 matching over 7 bases. Germline values: CDR1 MGHRA, CDR2 YSYEKL. The CDR3 extends over 16 amino acids. Trimming cost V 3 bases and J 5 bases; bases outside gene matches: 9. CDR3 residues: CASSQDPTGRNEKLFF. The CDR3 DNA is TGCGCCAGCAGCCAGGACCCGACAGGGAGGAATGAAAAACTGTTTTTT.

This sequence joins TRBV28 and TRBJ2-7; maybe TRBD2 (6 bases). Germline V gene lookup returns CDR1 MDHEN and CDR2 SYDVKM. The CDR3 has 15 residues. The V end was cut by 1 base, the J end by 2 bases, with 12 bases between. CDR3 in amino acids: CASSLYRERAYEQYF. The CDR3 region has the DNA TGTGCCAGCAGTTTATACCGGGAGAGGGCCTACGAGCAGTACTTC.

The rearrangement uses TRBV6-6 and TRBJ2-1; tentative D call: TRBD2 (6 bases). Trimming removed 8 bases at V and 3 bases at J, with 8 bases between. The CDR3 length is 12 residues. Germline CDR1 reads MNHNY; CDR2 reads SVGAGI (reference sequence). The CDR3 nucleotides are TGTGCCAGCGGGAGGTTCTACAATGAGCAGTTCTTC. Its translation is CASGRFYNEQFF.

V usage is TRBV30 and J usage is TRBJ1-2; TRBD1 matches at 8 bases. The trim removed 2 bases at V and 5 bases at J, leaving 10 bases unmatched. The germline V gene has CDR1 GTSNPN and CDR2 SVGIG (reference sequence). The CDR3 is 15 amino acids. CDR3 in amino acids: CAWSLAGTGYYGYTF. The CDR3 nucleotides are TGTGCCTGGAGTCTGGCCGGGACAGGATATTATGGCTACACCTTC.

V usage is TRBV29-1 and J usage is TRBJ1-2; 7 nucleotides match TRBD1. The germline V gene has CDR1 SQVTM and CDR2 ANQGSEA. V was clipped by 6 bases and J by 3 bases; unmatched bases: 7. The CDR3 totals 13 residues. The CDR3 DNA is TGCAGCGTGTGGGACAGTGGGCACTATGGCTACACCTTC. Protein: CSVWDSGHYGYTF. The complete variable domain, with remaining parts taken from reference TRBV29-1 and TRBJ1-2, reads SAVISQKPSRDICQRGTSLTIQCQVDSQVTMMFWYRQQPGQSLTLIATANQGSEATYESGFVIDKFPISRPNLTFSTLTVSNMSPEDSSIYLCSVWDSGHYGYTFGSGTRLTVV.

This chain links TRBV7-9 with TRBJ1-5; D is uncertain. The ends were cut back, 1 base at V and 2 bases at J, with 6 bases in the middle. Germline V lookup: CDR1 SEHNR, CDR2 FQNEAQ (reference sequence). The CDR3 contains 14 residues. The CDR3 protein is CASSLGQGNQPQHF. The CDR3 DNA reads as TGTGCCAGCAGCTTAGGGCAGGGCAATCAGCCCCAGCATTTT.

The table lists this clone with a count of one. The CDR3 is CASSQRQIQETQYF. The CDR3 DNA follows: TGTGCCAGCAGCCAAAGACAGATCCAAGAGACCCAGTACTTC. The V call is TRBV14, the J call TRBJ2-5; D might be TRBD1 (5 bases). The germline V gene has CDR1 SGHDN and CDR2 FVKESK. The CDR3 totals 14 residues. V lost 2 bases, J lost 1 base, and 8 bases lay in between.

V gene TRBV6-5 combines with J gene TRBJ2-1, with a possible D match to TRBD1 (6 bases). There are 13 residues in the CDR3. Between the trimmed V and J ends, which lost 7 bases and 7 bases, there was a span of 14 bases. Germline CDR1 MNHEY, CDR2 SVGAGI. The CDR3 DNA sequence: TGTGCCAGCACCCAACAACAGGGAAATGAGCAGTTCTTC. Its translation is CASTQQQGNEQFF.

This rearrangement joins TRBV6-5 to TRBJ2-2; 8 bases map to TRBD2. This CDR3 is built from 11 residues. Per the germline V gene, CDR1 is MNHEY and CDR2 is SVGAGI. Trimming cost V 5 bases and J 13 bases; bases outside gene matches: 3. The CDR3 loop reads CASSAGGGLFF. CDR3 nucleotides: TGTGCCAGCAGTGCGGGAGGCGGGCTGTTTTTT.

J is TRBJ2-3 and V is TRBV7-3; D is perhaps TRBD2 (5 bases). The CDR3 is 14 amino acids. Germline V gene lookup returns CDR1 SGHTA and CDR2 FQGTGA. The V and J ends lost 5 bases and 4 bases respectively, with 13 bases between them. The CDR3 here is CASSPGDAADTQYF. Here the CDR3 DNA reads TGTGCCAGCAGCCCCGGGGATGCGGCAGATACGCAGTATTTT.

This chain uses TRBV10-1 with TRBJ2-1; TRBD2 matches at 8 bases. Trimming cost V 4 bases and J 5 bases; bases outside gene matches: 10. The CDR3 totals 16 residues. CDR1 and CDR2 from the germline V gene are WNHNN and SYGVQD (reference sequence). CDR3 in amino acids: CASSGSRGGLDNEQFF. DNA of the CDR3: TGCGCCAGCAGTGGCAGCCGGGGGGGCCTGGACAATGAGCAGTTCTTC.

This clone was seen only once. The chain links TRBV19 to TRBJ2-7, with D unresolved. The germline gives CDR1 LNHDA, CDR2 SQIVND (reference sequence). CDR3 length: 15 amino acids. Between the trimmed V and J ends, which lost 0 bases and 1 base, there was a span of 10 bases. DNA for the CDR3: TGTGCCAGTAGTATAGAGGGCAGGCGTTCCTACGAGCAGTACTTC. This sequence encodes CASSIEGRRSYEQYF.

The J gene is TRBJ2-3, the V gene TRBV7-9; D is unclear. Germline V gene sequence: CDR1 SEHNR, CDR2 FQNEAQ (reference sequence). The V gene lost 5 bases and the J gene lost 0 bases, with 6 bases spanning the gap. This CDR3 spans 13 amino acids. CDR3 loop: CASSLLSTDTQYF. Here the CDR3 DNA reads TGTGCCAGCAGCCTCCTGAGCACAGATACGCAGTATTTT.

The genes are TRBV28 and TRBJ2-7; D is perhaps TRBD2 (6 bases). Germline lookup yields CDR1 MDHEN and CDR2 SYDVKM. The CDR3 totals 17 residues. V was shortened by 5 bases and J by 5 bases, with 25 bases between the two germline ends. The CDR3 DNA sequence: TGTGCCAGCAGTCAACCCACTCTGGGGGAGGAGTCTCACGAGCAGTACTTC. Protein: CASSQPTLGEESHEQYF.

V usage is TRBV5-5 and J usage is TRBJ2-1, with 8 bases that match TRBD2. The germline CDR1 and CDR2 sequences are SGHKS and YYEKEE (reference sequence). CDR3 length: 15 residues. Unmatched junction bases numbered 9, after V lost 6 bases and J lost 4 bases. CDR3 bases: TGTGCCAGCACCACCGGGACTAGGGTATACAATGAGCAGTTCTTC. It yields the protein CASTTGTRVYNEQFF.

V gene TRBV4-1 combines with J gene TRBJ2-5; D perhaps matches TRBD2 (5 bases). In germline, CDR1 is MGHRA, CDR2 YSYEKL. The V gene lost 4 bases and the J gene lost 5 bases, with 17 bases spanning the gap. The CDR3 covers 15 residues. Here the CDR3 reads CASSPWTRSEETQYF. Written as DNA, the CDR3 is TGCGCCAGCAGCCCATGGACTCGTTCAGAGGAGACCCAGTACTTC.

The V gene is TRBV9, the J gene TRBJ2-2; TRBD1 might be the D (6 bases). CDR1 SGDLS and CDR2 YYNGEE come from the germline V gene. There are 15 residues in the CDR3. Trimming left V 5 bases short and J 0 bases short, with 11 bases between. The CDR3 nucleotides read TGTGCCAGCAGTGACAGGACAGCGAACACCGGGGAGCTGTTTTTT. Its protein product is CASSDRTANTGELFF.

This clone was counted a single time. The chain's CDR3 is CSVGQGAWTDTQYF. The CDR3 DNA reads as TGCAGCGTTGGACAGGGAGCTTGGACAGATACGCAGTATTTT. The chain employs TRBV29-1 and TRBJ2-3; 7 nucleotides line up with TRBD1. This CDR3 has 14 amino acids. V was pared by 4 bases and J by 3 bases, with 7 bases of the junction left unmatched. Looked up from germline, CDR1 is SQVTM and CDR2 is ANQGSEA.

The DNA of the CDR3 is TGTGCCAGCAGTTACTCAGTCGGTGAAGTTGACAATGAGCAGTTCTTC. Translating gives CASSYSVGEVDNEQFF. The chain uses TRBV6-5 and TRBJ2-1; D is ambiguous. There are 16 residues in the CDR3. The germline V gene encodes CDR1 MNHEY and CDR2 SVGAGI. Deletions cut 0 bases from V and 5 bases from J, with 14 bases between.

This clone was counted a single time. The V call is TRBV7-9, the J call TRBJ1-2; D remains unclear. CDR1 is SEHNR, CDR2 FQNEAQ, per germline (reference sequence). The CDR3 runs 14 residues. V gave up 1 base and J gave up 8 bases, with 14 bases separating them. CDR3: CASSLERQPGGYTF. The CDR3 DNA reads as TGTGCCAGCAGCTTAGAGCGGCAGCCCGGGGGCTACACCTTC.

The chain employs TRBV15 and TRBJ2-2, with D perhaps matching TRBD2 (5 bases). The ends were cut back, 0 bases at V and 7 bases at J, with 15 bases in the middle. This CDR3 region has 16 residues. CDR1 LNHNV and CDR2 YYDKDF come from the germline V gene (reference sequence). The CDR3 region is CATSRDPPSAGGELFF. CDR3 in DNA: TGTGCCACCAGCAGAGACCCCCCCTCCGCGGGCGGGGAGCTGTTTTTT.

This rearrangement joins TRBV19 to TRBJ1-1; D perhaps matches TRBD1 (5 bases). The V gene lost 4 bases and the J gene lost 3 bases, with 18 bases spanning the gap. This CDR3 comprises 16 residues. The V gene's germline CDR1 is LNHDA and CDR2 SQIVND (reference sequence). CDR3 sequence: CASSTPGLARDTEAFF. The CDR3 region has the DNA TGTGCCAGTAGTACCCCTGGATTGGCCAGGGACACTGAAGCTTTCTTT.